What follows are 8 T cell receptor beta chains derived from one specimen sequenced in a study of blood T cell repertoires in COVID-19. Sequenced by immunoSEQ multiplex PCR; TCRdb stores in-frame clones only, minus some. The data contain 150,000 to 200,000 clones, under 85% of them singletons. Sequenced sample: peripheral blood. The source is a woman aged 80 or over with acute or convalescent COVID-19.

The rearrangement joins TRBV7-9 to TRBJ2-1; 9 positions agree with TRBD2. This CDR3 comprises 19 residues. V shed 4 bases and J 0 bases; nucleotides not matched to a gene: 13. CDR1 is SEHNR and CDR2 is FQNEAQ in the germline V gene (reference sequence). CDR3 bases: TGTGCCAGCAGCTCCCTTGGCGGGGGGGCCCCTAGCTCCTACAATGAGCAGTTCTTC. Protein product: CASSSLGGGAPSSYNEQFF.

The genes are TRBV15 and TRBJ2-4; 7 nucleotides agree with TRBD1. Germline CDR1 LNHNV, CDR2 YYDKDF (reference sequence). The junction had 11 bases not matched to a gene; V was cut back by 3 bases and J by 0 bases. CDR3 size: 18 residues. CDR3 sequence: CATSSPGQRILAKNIQYF. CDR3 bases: TGTGCCACCAGCAGCCCGGGACAGCGGATTCTAGCCAAAAACATTCAGTACTTC. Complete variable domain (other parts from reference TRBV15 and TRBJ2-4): DAMVIQNPRYQVTQFGKPVTLSCSQTLNHNVMYWYQQKSSQAPKLLFHYYDKDFNNEADTPDNFQSRRPNTSFCFLDIRSPGLGDTAMYLCATSSPGQRILAKNIQYFGAGTRLSVL.

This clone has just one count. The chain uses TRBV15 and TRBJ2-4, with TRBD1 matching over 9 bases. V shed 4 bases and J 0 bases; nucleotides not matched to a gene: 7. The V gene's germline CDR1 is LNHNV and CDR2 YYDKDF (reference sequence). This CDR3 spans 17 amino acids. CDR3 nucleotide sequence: TGTGCCACCAGCACAGGGACAGGGACACTAGCCAAAAACATTCAGTACTTC. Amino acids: CATSTGTGTLAKNIQYF.

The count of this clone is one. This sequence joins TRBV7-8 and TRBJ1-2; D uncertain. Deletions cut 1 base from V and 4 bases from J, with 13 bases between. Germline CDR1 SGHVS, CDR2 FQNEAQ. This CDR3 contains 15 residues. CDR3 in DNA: TGTGCCAGCAGCTTAGACCGAGGGAGTGTCTATGGCTACACCTTC. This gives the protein CASSLDRGSVYGYTF.

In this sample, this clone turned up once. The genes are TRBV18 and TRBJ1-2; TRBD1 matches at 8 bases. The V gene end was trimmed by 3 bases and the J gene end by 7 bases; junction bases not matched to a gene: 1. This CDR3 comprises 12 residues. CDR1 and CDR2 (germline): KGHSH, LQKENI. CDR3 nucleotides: TGTGCCAGCTCACCCCAGGGGGCTGGCTACACCTTC. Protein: CASSPQGAGYTF.

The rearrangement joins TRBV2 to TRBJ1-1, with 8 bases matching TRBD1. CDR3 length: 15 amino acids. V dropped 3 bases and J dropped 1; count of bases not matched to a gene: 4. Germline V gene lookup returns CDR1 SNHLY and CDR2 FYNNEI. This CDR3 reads CASSDIGQGNTEAFF. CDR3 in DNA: TGTGCCAGCAGTGACATTGGACAGGGGAACACTGAAGCTTTCTTT.

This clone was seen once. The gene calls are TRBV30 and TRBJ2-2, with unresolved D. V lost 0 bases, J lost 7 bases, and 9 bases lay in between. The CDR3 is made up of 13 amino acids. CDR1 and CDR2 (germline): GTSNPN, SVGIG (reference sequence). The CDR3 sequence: CAWSVIVVGELFF. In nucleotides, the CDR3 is TGTGCCTGGAGTGTAATCGTAGTCGGGGAGCTGTTTTTT.

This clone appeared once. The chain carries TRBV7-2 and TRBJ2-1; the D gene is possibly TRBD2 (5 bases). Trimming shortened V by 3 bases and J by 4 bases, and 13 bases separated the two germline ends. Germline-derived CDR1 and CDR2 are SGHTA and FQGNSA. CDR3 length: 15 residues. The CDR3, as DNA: TGTGCCAGCAGCTTCGCCGGGGATTGGTACAATGAGCAGTTCTTC. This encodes CASSFAGDWYNEQFF.